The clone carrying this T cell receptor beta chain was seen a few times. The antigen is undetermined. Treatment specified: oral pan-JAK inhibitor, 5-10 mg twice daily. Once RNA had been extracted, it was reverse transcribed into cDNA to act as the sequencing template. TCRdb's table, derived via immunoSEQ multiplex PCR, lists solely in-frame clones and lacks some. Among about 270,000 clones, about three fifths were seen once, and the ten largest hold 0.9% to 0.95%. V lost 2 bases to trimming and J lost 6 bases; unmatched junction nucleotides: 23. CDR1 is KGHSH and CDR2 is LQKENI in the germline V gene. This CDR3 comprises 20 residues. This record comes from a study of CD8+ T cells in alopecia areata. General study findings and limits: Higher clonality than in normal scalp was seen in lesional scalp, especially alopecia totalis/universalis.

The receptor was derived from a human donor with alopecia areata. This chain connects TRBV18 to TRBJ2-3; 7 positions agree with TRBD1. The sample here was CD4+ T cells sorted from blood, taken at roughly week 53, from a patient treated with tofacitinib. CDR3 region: CASSPSPGQPTPDRYDTQYF. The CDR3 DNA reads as TGTGCCAGCTCACCATCACCGGGACAGCCTACTCCTGATCGTTACGATACGCAGTATTTT.